The rows below give T cell receptor beta chains drawn from one sample of a study of blood T cell repertoires in COVID-19. Data came from immunoSEQ multiplex PCR; TCRdb stores just in-frame clones and leaves some out. The table has 80,000 to 90,000 clones, about four fifths seen once; the top ten hold more than 1%. Source material: peripheral blood. These receptors were taken from a woman older than 75 with acute or convalescent COVID-19. The CDR3 runs from the conserved cysteine through the conserved F or W. Each record gives: V gene, clone size, J gene, D gene, CDR3 protein, CDR3 DNA. A D gene is named only where the DNA matches it firmly. Size is stated for part of the rows, as once, few or many counts, or as a class when the clone is expanded.

TRBV6-6	-	TRBJ1-2	-	CASSYARFYGYTF	TGTGCCAGCAGTTACGCCAGATTCTATGGCTACACCTTC
TRBV28	-	TRBJ2-5	-	CASSQETQYF	TGTGCCAGCAGTCAGGAGACCCAGTACTTC
TRBV7-9	-	TRBJ1-3	-	CASSPDGGGNTIYF	TGTGCCAGCAGCCCCGACGGGGGTGGAAACACCATATATTTT
TRBV27	-	TRBJ1-2	-	CASSLSGRSYTF	TGTGCCAGCAGTTTATCTGGCAGAAGCTACACCTTC
TRBV11-2	-	TRBJ2-1	-	CASSFVSSDYNEQFF	TGTGCCAGCAGCTTCGTCAGTTCCGACTACAATGAGCAGTTCTTC
TRBV2	-	TRBJ1-4	TRBD1	CASSEDRGLSEKLFF	TGTGCCAGCAGTGAAGACAGGGGGCTGAGTGAAAAACTGTTTTTT
TRBV19	-	TRBJ1-4	TRBD1	CASKGTANEKLFF	TGTGCCAGTAAAGGGACAGCTAATGAAAAACTGTTTTTT
TRBV28	-	TRBJ1-5	-	CASSLSRSNQPQHF	TGTGCCAGCAGTTTATCCAGGAGCAATCAGCCCCAGCATTTT
TRBV2	-	TRBJ2-5	TRBD2	CASSATREGRQTQYF	TGTGCCAGCAGTGCTACGCGGGAGGGCCGACAGACCCAGTACTTC
TRBV2	-	TRBJ1-2	-	CASSDGQNYGYTF	TGTGCCAGCAGTGATGGCCAGAACTATGGCTACACCTTC
TRBV5-8	-	TRBJ1-2	-	CASSLVQGVGYTF	TGTGCCAGCAGCTTGGTGCAGGGCGTTGGCTACACCTTC
TRBV6-5	-	TRBJ1-6	TRBD1	CASSYSGQGVSPLHF	TGTGCCAGCAGTTACTCGGGACAGGGCGTTTCACCCCTCCACTTT
TRBV28	-	TRBJ2-7	-	CACKGPNEQYF	TGTGCCTGCAAGGGGCCCAACGAGCAGTACTTC
TRBV6-5	once	TRBJ1-1	-	CASSWTVSTNTEAFF	TGTGCCAGCAGTTGGACAGTATCCACGAACACTGAAGCTTTCTTT
TRBV5-4	-	TRBJ2-2	TRBD2	CASSLDASGGNTGELFF	TGTGCCAGCAGCTTGGACGCTAGCGGGGGGAACACCGGGGAGCTGTTTTTT
TRBV5-8	-	TRBJ2-3	TRBD1	CASSLWTGFTDTQYF	TGTGCCAGCAGCCTATGGACAGGGTTCACAGATACGCAGTATTTT
TRBV6-5	-	TRBJ2-5	-	CASSYSEGTQYF	TGTGCCAGCAGTTACTCAGAGGGGACCCAGTACTTC
TRBV28	once	TRBJ1-5	-	CASSLSPSNQPQHF	TGTGCCAGCAGTTTATCCCCTTCCAATCAGCCCCAGCATTTT
TRBV4-1	once	TRBJ2-1	TRBD2	CASSQLLAGDHNEQFF	TGCGCCAGCAGCCAATTACTAGCGGGAGACCACAATGAGCAGTTCTTC
TRBV27	-	TRBJ2-6	TRBD1	CASSLTRGTGGSGANVLTF	TGTGCCAGCAGTTTAACACGCGGGACAGGGGGCTCCGGGGCCAACGTCCTGACTTTC
TRBV21-1	-	TRBJ1-2	-	CARSGTGVYGYTF	TGTGCCAGGTCCGGGACAGGGGTTTATGGCTACACCTTC
TRBV19	-	TRBJ1-6	-	CASSIPGSYNSPLHF	TGTGCCAGTAGTATCCCAGGGTCCTATAATTCACCCCTCCACTTT
TRBV5-4	-	TRBJ1-1	TRBD1	CASTQPGGQGFTEAFF	TGTGCCAGCACCCAGCCCGGGGGACAGGGGTTCACTGAAGCTTTCTTT
TRBV6-9	-	TRBJ2-1	TRBD2	CASRILAGKSSYNEQFF	TGTGCCAGCAGGATACTAGCGGGGAAGAGCTCCTACAATGAGCAGTTCTTC
TRBV14	-	TRBJ2-7	-	CASSSTAYYEQYF	TGTGCCAGCAGCTCGACAGCTTACTACGAGCAGTACTTC
TRBV5-6	once	TRBJ2-2	-	CASSLGGTGELFF	TGTGCCAGCAGCTTGGGCGGGACCGGGGAGCTGTTTTTT
TRBV11-2	-	TRBJ2-3	-	CASSFRGDTQYF	TGTGCCAGCAGCTTCCGGGGAGATACGCAGTATTTT
TRBV14	-	TRBJ2-7	TRBD1	CASRGDSPYEQYF	TGTGCCAGCAGGGGGGACAGCCCCTACGAGCAGTACTTC
TRBV27	-	TRBJ2-2	-	CASSFALGATNTGELFF	TGTGCCAGCAGTTTTGCCCTAGGGGCGACGAACACCGGGGAGCTGTTTTTT
TRBV7-6	-	TRBJ2-3	TRBD1	CASSSSGTETDTQYF	TGTGCCAGCAGCTCATCTGGGACAGAGACAGATACGCAGTATTTT
TRBV5-5	-	TRBJ1-2	-	CASSLAHGGGGYTF	TGTGCCAGCAGCTTGGCCCATGGTGGGGGCGGCTACACCTTC